A selection of T cell receptor beta chains follows, all from one sample in a study of control samples from healthy donors and cancer patients. Repertoires were generated with immunoSEQ multiplex PCR, while TCRdb's copy carries only in-frame clones and drops some. The sample has some 100,000 clones; roughly nine tenths are singletons. Sequenced input: blood. Receptors were obtained from a woman between 50 and 59 years old in good health. CDR3s include the opening cysteine and the closing phenylalanine or tryptophan. D genes are given only for firm matches. Size tells how often a clone was seen (once, few, many) or the class of an expanded clone, and some rows leave it out.

clone_size | j_call | d_call | v_call | cdr3_aa | cdr3_nt
. | TRBJ1-2 | TRBD1 | TRBV3-1/TRBV3-2 | CASSHDRADGYTF | TGTGCCAGCAGCCACGACAGGGCAGATGGCTACACCTTC
. | TRBJ1-2 | . | TRBV3-1/TRBV3-2 | CASSTVPGPAAGGYTF | TGTGCCAGCAGCACCGTTCCGGGGCCCGCGGCGGGTGGCTACACCTTC
. | TRBJ1-5 | . | TRBV2 | CASSRGQSNQPQHF | TGTGCCAGCAGTAGGGGACAAAGCAATCAGCCCCAGCATTTT
. | TRBJ2-3 | TRBD2 | TRBV7-2 | CASSLVGLAGITDTQYF | TGTGCCAGCAGCTTAGTCGGACTAGCGGGGATCACAGATACGCAGTATTTT
. | TRBJ2-3 | . | TRBV27 | CATGTAFGSAGEYLDTQYF | TGTGCCACCGGAACAGCCTTCGGGTCGGCCGGGGAATATTTGGATACGCAGTATTTT
. | TRBJ2-5 | TRBD1 | TRBV5-1 | CASSRTGPETQYF | TGCGCCAGCAGCAGGACAGGGCCTGAGACCCAGTACTTC
. | TRBJ2-1 | TRBD1 | TRBV3-1/TRBV3-2 | CASSQDSTGENEQFF | TGTGCCAGCAGCCAAGACTCAACAGGGGAGAATGAGCAGTTCTTC
. | TRBJ2-7 | . | TRBV28 | CASSFGGSLSEQYF | TGTGCCAGCAGTTTTGGGGGGAGCCTCTCCGAGCAGTACTTC
. | TRBJ2-5 | TRBD1 | TRBV19 | CASRGTGKETQYF | TGTGCCAGTAGGGGGACAGGGAAAGAGACCCAGTACTTC
once | TRBJ2-1 | . | TRBV12-2 | CASRLKEPSGRVPYNEQFF | TGTGCAAGTCGCCTCAAGGAACCTAGCGGGAGGGTCCCCTACAATGAGCAGTTCTTC